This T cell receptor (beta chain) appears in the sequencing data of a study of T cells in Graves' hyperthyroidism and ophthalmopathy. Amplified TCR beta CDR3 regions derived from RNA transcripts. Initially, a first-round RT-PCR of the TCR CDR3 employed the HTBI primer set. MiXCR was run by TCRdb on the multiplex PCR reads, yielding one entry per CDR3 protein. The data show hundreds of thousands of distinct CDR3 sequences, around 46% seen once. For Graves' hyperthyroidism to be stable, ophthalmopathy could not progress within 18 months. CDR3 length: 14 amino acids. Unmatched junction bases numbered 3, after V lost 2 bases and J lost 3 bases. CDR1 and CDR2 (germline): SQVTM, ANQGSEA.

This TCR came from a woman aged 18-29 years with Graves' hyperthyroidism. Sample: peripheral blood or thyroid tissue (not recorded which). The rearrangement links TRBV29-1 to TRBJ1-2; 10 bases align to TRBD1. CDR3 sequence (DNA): TGCAGCGTTGAACCCGGGACAGGGGACTATGGCTACACCTTC. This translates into CSVEPGTGDYGYTF. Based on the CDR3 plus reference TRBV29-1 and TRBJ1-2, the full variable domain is SAVISQKPSRDICQRGTSLTIQCQVDSQVTMMFWYRQQPGQSLTLIATANQGSEATYESGFVIDKFPISRPNLTFSTLTVSNMSPEDSSIYLCSVEPGTGDYGYTFGSGTRLTVV.